These 32 T cell receptor beta chains were all obtained from the same sample, sequenced in a study of identical twins. TCRdb recomputed calls from the 5' RACE reads with MiXCR, one row per CDR3 protein. Of a few hundred thousand distinct CDR3 sequences listed, under 20% are singletons. The specimen sequenced was naive T cells sorted from blood. These receptors were taken from a man between 45 and 60 years old in good health.

This clonotype has a count of ten or more. This chain uses TRBV7-9 with TRBJ1-1, with 9 bases identical to TRBD1. Germline loops: CDR1 SEHNR, CDR2 FQNEAQ (reference sequence). Trimming removed 5 bases from V and 8 bases from J; junction bases left unmatched: 6. CDR3 length: 13 amino acids. The CDR3 coding sequence is TGTGCCAGCAGCACCGGACAGGGGCAGGAAGCTTTCTTT. It encodes CASSTGQGQEAFF.

This chain links TRBV20-1 with TRBJ2-7; D uncertain. This CDR3 has 11 amino acids. Germline V CDR1 and CDR2: DFQATT, SNEGSKA (reference sequence). The V and J ends lost 0 bases and 8 bases respectively, with 8 bases between them. The CDR3 is CSARESPQQYF. As DNA, the CDR3 is TGCAGTGCTAGAGAATCCCCCCAGCAGTACTTC.

This clonotype has only a few counts. The chain has TRBV12-3 or TRBV12-4 and TRBJ2-3, with 11 positions matching TRBD2. This CDR3 has 14 amino acids. J lost 4 bases, V lost 8 bases, and 5 bases had no gene match. CDR3 protein: CASGLAGGPDTQYF. The CDR3 region has the DNA TGTGCCAGCGGCTTAGCGGGGGGGCCAGATACGCAGTATTTT.

This clonotype was seen more than once but under ten times. The chain is built from TRBV7-2 and TRBJ2-1; maybe TRBD2 (5 bases). V dropped 1 base and J dropped 10 bases, with 11 bases sitting between them. This CDR3 has 13 amino acids. Germline V gives CDR1 SGHTA, CDR2 FQGNSA. CDR3 sequence reads: CASSLVSAMEQFF. Written as DNA, the CDR3 is TGTGCCAGCAGCTTAGTTAGCGCTATGGAGCAGTTCTTC.

This clonotype was detected a few times. The rearrangement links TRBV12-3 or TRBV12-4 to TRBJ2-3, with 11 bases fitting TRBD2. The CDR3 has 17 residues. Germline trimming cut 5 bases from V and 1 base from J; bases unmatched to any gene: 8. The CDR3 DNA reads TGTGCCAGCAGTCCACCGTGGACTAGCGGGCGCACAGATACGCAGTATTTT. Translated: CASSPPWTSGRTDTQYF.

The chain is built from TRBV6-5 and TRBJ2-2, with 8 positions matching TRBD2. There are 15 residues in the CDR3. Germline CDR1 is MNHEY and CDR2 is SVGAGI. The V and J ends lost 6 bases and 6 bases, in that order; junction bases with no gene match: 9. The CDR3 DNA sequence: TGTGCCAGCAGCTCACTCAGCGGGGGTCCCGGGGAGCTGTTTTTT. Its translation: CASSSLSGGPGELFF.

The chain is built from TRBV7-9 and TRBJ1-2; D perhaps matches TRBD1 (6 bases). This CDR3 has 16 residues. Germline V gene data show CDR1 as SEHNR and CDR2 as FQNEAQ (reference sequence). Trimming cost V 2 bases and J 10 bases, with 23 bases left between them. For the CDR3, the DNA is TGTGCCAGCAGCTTAAGGGCCGGAACAGGGAGTATGGACTACACCTTC. This codes for CASSLRAGTGSMDYTF.

V usage is TRBV7-8 and J usage is TRBJ2-7, with 9 bases identical to TRBD1. There are 16 residues in the CDR3. The V and J ends lost 0 bases and 1 base, in that order; junction bases with no gene match: 4. From germline, CDR1 is SGHVS and CDR2 FQNEAQ. CDR3 coding DNA: TGTGCCAGCAGCTTAGCAGGTGGGACAGGGTCCTACGAGCAGTACTTC. Translating it yields CASSLAGGTGSYEQYF.

The J gene is TRBJ1-3, the V gene TRBV3-1; 12 nucleotides line up with TRBD1. Germline values: CDR1 LGHDT, CDR2 YNNKEL (reference sequence). V lost 2 bases, J lost 0 bases, and 11 bases stayed unmatched. The CDR3 spans 20 residues. The CDR3 sequence is CASSQKPRDRGLSSGNTIYF. The CDR3 nucleotides are TGTGCCAGCAGCCAAAAGCCCCGGGACAGGGGGCTGAGCTCTGGAAACACCATATATTTT.

The chain employs TRBV12-3 or TRBV12-4 and TRBJ2-1, with 8 bases fitting TRBD1. The CDR3 has 14 residues. The J segment lost 8 bases and the V segment lost 1 base, leaving 4 bases of the junction unmatched. The CDR3 spells CASSLGQGRDEQFF. For the CDR3, the DNA is TGTGCCAGCAGTTTAGGACAGGGGAGAGATGAGCAGTTCTTC.

A single count supports this clonotype. CDR3 bases: TGTGCCAGCTCACCAACGGGTGGGGCACGGATCTCCTACGAGCAGTACTTC. Its protein is CASSPTGGARISYEQYF. The chain carries TRBV18 and TRBJ2-7, with D perhaps matching TRBD1 (5 bases). In germline, CDR1 is KGHSH, CDR2 LQKENI. The ends were cut back, 2 bases at V and 0 bases at J, with 17 bases in the middle. This CDR3 has 17 residues. The whole variable domain, filled in from reference TRBV18 and TRBJ2-7, reads NAGVMQNPRHLVRRRGQEARLRCSPMKGHSHVYWYRQLPEEGLKFMVYLQKENIIDESGMPKERFSAEFPKEGPSILRIQQVVRGDSAAYFCASSPTGGARISYEQYFGPGTRLTVT.

The chain is built from TRBV7-2 and TRBJ2-1, with 8 bases matching TRBD1. CDR1 SGHTA and CDR2 FQGNSA come from the germline V gene. The V and J ends lost 6 bases and 2 bases, in that order; junction bases with no gene match: 6. The CDR3 loop spans 15 amino acids. The CDR3 nucleotides are TGTGCCAGCAGATCAGACAGGGGCGCCTACAATGAGCAGTTCTTC. It is translated as CASRSDRGAYNEQFF.

This chain connects TRBV19 to TRBJ1-5, with 10 bases that match TRBD1. The CDR3 is made up of 15 amino acids. Unmatched junction bases numbered 6, after V lost 5 bases and J lost 5 bases. Germline-derived CDR1 and CDR2 are LNHDA and SQIVND (reference sequence). The CDR3 region is CASSSRDRGYQPQHF. The CDR3 bases are TGTGCCAGTAGTTCCCGGGACAGGGGTTATCAGCCCCAGCATTTT.

V and J are TRBV7-9 and TRBJ2-3; D not certain. The CDR3 covers 15 residues. V lost 2 bases to trimming and J lost 3 bases, with 12 bases between them. CDR1 is SEHNR, CDR2 FQNEAQ, per germline (reference sequence). CDR3 amino acids: CASSLSDLGTDTQYF. CDR3 bases: TGTGCCAGCAGCTTATCGGACCTAGGAACAGATACGCAGTATTTT.

V gene TRBV29-1 combines with J gene TRBJ1-5, with D uncertain. V was pared by 2 bases and J by 1 base, with 15 bases between. The CDR3 covers 16 residues. CDR1 is SQVTM and CDR2 is ANQGSEA in the germline V gene. CDR3 in DNA: TGCAGCGTTGAATTTGTCGGCAGAAGCAGCAATCAGCCCCAGCATTTT. This gives the protein CSVEFVGRSSNQPQHF.

In its sample, this clonotype was seen many times. This chain connects TRBV29-1 to TRBJ1-1; a possible D gene is TRBD1 (6 bases). The germline gives CDR1 SQVTM, CDR2 ANQGSEA. The V end was cut by 6 bases, the J end by 3 bases, with 14 bases between. The CDR3 runs to 13 residues. The CDR3 spells CSVARGLDTEAFF. In DNA, the CDR3 is TGCAGCGTCGCCCGGGGGCTAGACACTGAAGCTTTCTTT.

This clonotype came up many times. The chain uses TRBV12-3 or TRBV12-4 and TRBJ2-1; D may be TRBD2 (6 bases). The V end was cut by 5 bases, the J end by 10 bases, with 9 bases between. CDR3 length equals 11 residues. CDR3 loop: CASSTLAEQFF. The CDR3, as DNA: TGTGCCAGCAGTACCCTAGCGGAGCAGTTCTTC.

Note on this clonotype: A much larger clone differs from this one at a single base, so this may be a read error. V is TRBV29-1 and J is TRBJ2-3, with TRBD1 matching 9 bases. The CDR3 has 18 residues. In germline, CDR1 is SQVTM, CDR2 ANQGSEA. CDR3 DNA: TGCAGCGTCCAATTGTTTCCGGACAGGGGACAGGTATTAGATACGCAGTGTTTT. Translation: CSVQLFPDRGQVLDTQCF.

This chain links TRBV14 with TRBJ2-6; D is perhaps TRBD2 (5 bases). V shed 2 bases and J shed 4 bases, with 15 bases lying between them. This CDR3 spans 17 amino acids. Germline CDR1 reads SGHDN; CDR2 reads FVKESK. CDR3 nucleotides: TGTGCCAGCAGCCAAATAGTAGGAGGCGCAGGGGCCAACGTCCTGACTTTC. It is translated as CASSQIVGGAGANVLTF.

The CDR3 DNA reads TGTGCCATCAGCAGGGAGGAAGGTTCACCCCTCCACTTT. Its protein is CAISREEGSPLHF. This chain joins TRBV10-3 and TRBJ1-6, with D perhaps TRBD1 (5 bases). The V end lost 6 bases, the J end lost 9 bases, and 12 bases lay between the germline ends. The CDR3 loop spans 13 amino acids. Germline V gives CDR1 ENHRY, CDR2 SYGVKD.

This clonotype was recorded at least ten times. The V gene is TRBV6-5, the J gene TRBJ2-7; the D gene is possibly TRBD1 (5 bases). Germline-derived CDR1 and CDR2 are MNHEY and SVGAGI. This CDR3 contains 13 residues. V lost 2 bases to trimming and J lost 6 bases, with 11 bases between them. CDR3 coding DNA: TGTGCCAGCAGTTACGGGGCAGGGATCGAGCAGTACTTC. Translating it yields CASSYGAGIEQYF.

This clonotype was observed a handful of times. The J gene is TRBJ1-1, the V gene TRBV7-9; D gene uncertain. V was clipped by 0 bases and J by 0 bases, with 14 bases between them. Germline V gives CDR1 SEHNR, CDR2 FQNEAQ (reference sequence). CDR3 length: 17 amino acids. DNA for the CDR3: TGTGCCAGCAGCTTAGCGACTATCCCTGTGGTGAACACTGAAGCTTTCTTT. It translates to CASSLATIPVVNTEAFF. The complete variable domain, with remaining parts taken from reference TRBV7-9 and TRBJ1-1, reads DTGVSQNPRHKITKRGQNVTFRCDPISEHNRLYWYRQTLGQGPEFLTYFQNEAQLEKSRLLSDRFSAERPKGSFSTLEIQRTEQGDSAMYLCASSLATIPVVNTEAFFGQGTRLTVV.

In this sample, this clonotype turned up many times. The V gene is TRBV29-1, the J gene TRBJ2-3; 11 nucleotides match TRBD2. Germline CDR1 and CDR2: SQVTM and ANQGSEA. Unmatched junction bases numbered 15, after V lost 7 bases and J lost 0 bases. There are 18 residues in the CDR3. The CDR3 loop reads CSALLAGGILGSTDTQYF. CDR3 nucleotide sequence: TGCAGCGCCCTCCTAGCGGGAGGTATCTTAGGTAGCACAGATACGCAGTATTTT.

Ten or more counts support this clonotype. The V gene is TRBV6-5, the J gene TRBJ2-7, with D unclear. Germline-derived CDR1 and CDR2 are MNHEY and SVGAGI. The germline V and J ends were trimmed by 9 bases and 1 base, with 10 bases remaining between them. The CDR3 consists of 12 residues. CDR3 sequence reads: CASLGPSYEQYF. The CDR3 DNA follows: TGTGCCAGTTTGGGTCCATCCTACGAGCAGTACTTC.

This clonotype has more than one count but fewer than ten. V and J are TRBV10-1 and TRBJ2-3; TRBD2 matches 11 bases. This CDR3 is built from 14 residues. Germline loops: CDR1 WNHNN, CDR2 SYGVQD (reference sequence). The ends lost 6 bases at V and 8 bases at J; junction bases unmatched: 7. This CDR3 reads CASSVLAGAPTQYF. The DNA of the CDR3 is TGCGCCAGCAGCGTACTAGCGGGGGCACCTACGCAGTATTTT.

The chain joins TRBV5-1 to TRBJ1-1; D is ambiguous. Trimming left V 0 bases short and J 4 bases short, with 7 bases between. Germline assignment: CDR1 SGHRS and CDR2 YFSETQ. This CDR3 region has 13 residues. CDR3: CASSLDHFTEAFF. CDR3 sequence (DNA): TGCGCCAGCAGCTTGGATCACTTCACTGAAGCTTTCTTT. The complete variable domain, with remaining parts taken from reference TRBV5-1 and TRBJ1-1, reads KAGVTQTPRYLIKTRGQQVTLSCSPISGHRSVSWYQQTPGQGLQFLFEYFSETQRNKGNFPGRFSGRQFSNSRSEMNVSTLELGDSALYLCASSLDHFTEAFFGQGTRLTVV.

This clonotype has a count of ten or more. The rearrangement joins TRBV19 to TRBJ2-1; 15 bases align to TRBD2. The germline V gene encodes CDR1 LNHDA and CDR2 SQIVND (reference sequence). V shed 3 bases, J shed 9 bases, and the junction held 12 bases outside the gene matches. This CDR3 has 18 amino acids. DNA of the CDR3: TGTGCCAGTAGTATGATACGGGGGACTAGCGGGAGGTACGGTGAGCAGTTCTTC. It codes for CASSMIRGTSGRYGEQFF.

This clonotype has a handful of counts. The J gene is TRBJ1-4, the V gene TRBV6-1; 8 positions match TRBD1. V dropped 7 bases and J dropped 6; count of bases not matched to a gene: 7. The CDR3 runs 14 residues. Germline V gene lookup returns CDR1 MNHNS and CDR2 SASEGT. In DNA form, the CDR3 reads TGTGCCAGCAACCAAGACAGGGGTGATGAAAAACTGTTTTTT. Residues: CASNQDRGDEKLFF.

This clonotype was picked up many times. The rearrangement uses TRBV12-3 or TRBV12-4 and TRBJ2-1; tentative D call: TRBD2 (5 bases). The CDR3 has 15 residues. V lost 6 bases, J lost 4 bases, and 16 bases lay in between. CDR3 loop: CASSPSSGSYNEQFF. CDR3 DNA sequence: TGTGCCAGCAGCCCCTCGTCGGGAAGTTACAATGAGCAGTTCTTC.

This clonotype was counted only a few times. V and J are TRBV4-3 and TRBJ2-1; 8 nucleotides align to TRBD2. The CDR3 spans 17 residues. Per the germline V gene, CDR1 is LGHNA and CDR2 is YSLEER. The trim removed 0 bases at V and 2 bases at J, leaving 6 bases unmatched. CDR3 loop: CASSQEAAGVTYNEQFF. As DNA, the CDR3 is TGCGCCAGCAGCCAAGAGGCAGCGGGGGTTACCTACAATGAGCAGTTCTTC.

This rearrangement joins TRBV29-1 to TRBJ2-5; 8 bases fit TRBD2. This CDR3 comprises 19 residues. V was pared by 4 bases and J by 0 bases, with 19 bases of the junction left unmatched. Germline-derived CDR1 and CDR2 are SQVTM and ANQGSEA. CDR3 sequence reads: CSVVRVMTSVIYHQETQYF. The CDR3 DNA follows: TGCAGCGTTGTTAGAGTGATGACTAGCGTGATCTACCACCAAGAGACCCAGTACTTC. Drawing the rest from reference TRBV29-1 and TRBJ2-5, the complete variable domain is SAVISQKPSRDICQRGTSLTIQCQVDSQVTMMFWYRQQPGQSLTLIATANQGSEATYESGFVIDKFPISRPNLTFSTLTVSNMSPEDSSIYLCSVVRVMTSVIYHQETQYFGPGTRLLVL.

This clonotype was counted at least ten times. This sequence joins TRBV7-2 and TRBJ1-2; the match to TRBD1 covers 10 bases. CDR1 is SGHTA and CDR2 is FQGNSA in the germline V gene. The V gene end was trimmed by 5 bases and the J gene end by 7 bases; junction bases not matched to a gene: 16. The CDR3 is 17 amino acids. CDR3 protein: CASSGRGQGDFYRGYTF. CDR3 sequence (DNA): TGTGCCAGCAGCGGAAGAGGACAGGGGGATTTCTATCGTGGCTACACCTTC.